This TCR beta chain was found in a study of T cell responses to AZD1222 COVID-19 vaccine. Regarding the study as a whole: CD4 TCRs associated with vaccination spanned spike, dominating at 160-218 and 743-854. Donors were mostly white British, more females; clonal diversity possibly underestimated. Among AZD1222 vaccinees, only 5 to 7 were seropositive at baseline. Receipt of two AZD1222 doses was followed by a rise in Spike-specific TCR breadth and depth.

The data were produced by immunoSEQ multiplex PCR, yet TCRdb's version contains in-frame clones alone and is incomplete. Among 150,000 or so clones listed, 85% to 95% were seen once. Germline loops: CDR1 SGDLS, CDR2 YYNGEE. The CDR3 covers 14 residues. V lost 0 bases, J lost 4 bases, and 8 bases lay in between. In the case of this clone: The antigen is unknown.

The receptor was derived from an adult in good health. The sequencing here drew on peripheral blood, taken on day 0 of MenACWY control vaccination. The chain employs TRBV9 and TRBJ2-1; D not resolved. This CDR3 is CASSVDELYNEQFF. CDR3 nucleotides: TGTGCCAGCAGCGTAGATGAGCTATACAATGAGCAGTTCTTC.